This T cell receptor (beta chain) is from a study of cytomegalovirus exposure and HLA in healthy donors. Overall study: Of some 360 genotyped donors, more than 75% clustered with self-reported Caucasian donors.

The CDR3 is made up of 17 amino acids. Unmatched junction bases numbered 10, after V lost 2 bases and J lost 4 bases. Germline CDR1 MGHRA, CDR2 YSYEKL. PCR employed 60 Vbeta and 13 Jbeta primers. Sequencing used immunoSEQ multiplex PCR; TCRdb keeps in-frame clones, though not all of them. The data hold approximately 220,000 clones, with 75% to 90% observed a single time. The receptor was derived from a boy between 2 and 10 years old in good health and CMV-seronegative. The rearrangement uses TRBV4-1 and TRBJ2-1; 8 bases are a match to TRBD1. The material sequenced was PBMCs. CDR3 amino acids: CASSQILRQGSYNEQFF. The CDR3, as DNA: TGCGCCAGCAGCCAAATACTCCGACAGGGGAGTTACAATGAGCAGTTCTTC.